The 14 T cell receptor beta chains in this list originate from one sample, sequenced in a study of regulatory and conventional T cells in RAG deficiency. The sorted regulatory T cells were CD4+, CD25-high and CD127-low, with genomic DNA sequenced. Profiling relied on immunoSEQ multiplex PCR, and the TCRdb table lists in-frame clones only, not all of them. The data hold tens of thousands of clones, with about nine tenths observed a single time. The same data also contributed to another study, on regulatory T cells. As that report states: Primers: 52 TRBV forward and 13 TRBJ reverse.

The sequenced sample was Tregs sorted from blood. These TCRs come from a human donor in good health.

The V gene is TRBV6-6, the J gene TRBJ1-5, with D tentatively TRBD1 (6 bases). Germline V gene sequence: CDR1 MNHNY, CDR2 SVGAGI (reference sequence). V lost 2 bases and J 3 bases, leaving 11 bases between the germline ends. The CDR3 sequence is 15 residues long. For the CDR3, the DNA is TGTGCCAGCAGTTACGACAGGTCCTACAATCAGCCCCAGCATTTT. The encoded protein is CASSYDRSYNQPQHF.

The rearrangement joins TRBV28 to TRBJ1-4; D gene unclear. With 1 base removed from V and 7 bases from J, the gap between germline ends came to 10 bases. Germline V gene sequence: CDR1 MDHEN, CDR2 SYDVKM. This CDR3 comprises 14 residues. The CDR3 nucleotides read TGTGCCAGCAGTTTATCGGATCGACGTGAAAAACTGTTTTTT. Translating it yields CASSLSDRREKLFF.

DNA for the CDR3: TGTGCCAGTAGTAGTAGGACAGGAGCTAACTATGGCTACACCTTC. Protein sequence: CASSSRTGANYGYTF. V and J are TRBV19 and TRBJ1-2; TRBD1 matches 7 bases. The CDR3 consists of 15 residues. CDR1 is LNHDA and CDR2 is SQIVND in the germline V gene (reference sequence). V trimming: 4 bases; J trimming: 0 bases; junction bases outside the gene matches: 5.

This chain links TRBV6-1 with TRBJ1-1; D perhaps matches TRBD1 (5 bases). This CDR3 spans 13 amino acids. V was clipped by 3 bases and J by 12 bases, with 17 bases between them. Germline CDR1 reads MNHNS; CDR2 reads SASEGT. CDR3 DNA sequence: TGTGCCAGCAGTGAGGCGGCAGGGACTTCAACTTTCTTT. This encodes CASSEAAGTSTFF.

CDR3: CASSPDRGLGNQPQHF. The DNA for the CDR3 is TGTGCCAGCAGCCCCGACAGGGGGCTTGGGAATCAGCCCCAGCATTTT. This chain links TRBV7-8 with TRBJ1-5, with TRBD1 identical over 10 bases. In germline, CDR1 is SGHVS, CDR2 FQNEAQ. V trimming: 5 bases; J trimming: 4 bases; junction bases outside the gene matches: 8. This CDR3 is built from 16 residues.

The chain employs TRBV7-9 and TRBJ1-5, with unresolved D. Deletions cut 1 base from V and 5 bases from J, with 6 bases between. CDR3 length: 13 amino acids. The germline V gene has CDR1 SEHNR and CDR2 FQNEAQ (reference sequence). CDR3 amino acids: CASSLDRDQPQHF. The CDR3 nucleotides are TGTGCCAGCAGCTTAGACCGGGATCAGCCCCAGCATTTT.

This clone was seen just once. The V call is TRBV12-2, the J call TRBJ1-5. TRBV12-2 is marked as a pseudogene. This CDR3 comprises 15 residues. CDR3 in amino acids: CASRLGRDSDQPQHF. CDR3 coding DNA: TGTGCAAGTCGCTTAGGAAGGGACTCAGATCAGCCCCAGCATTTT.

J is TRBJ2-3 and V is TRBV7-9; 10 bases align to TRBD2. The CDR3 extends over 15 amino acids. Germline V gives CDR1 SEHNR, CDR2 FQNEAQ (reference sequence). V shed 4 bases, J shed 5 bases, and the junction held 6 bases outside the gene matches. DNA for the CDR3: TGTGCCAGCAGCTACGGGACTAGCGTGTTAGATACGCAGTATTTT. Its translation is CASSYGTSVLDTQYF.

The chain joins TRBV11-3 to TRBJ2-7; possibly TRBD1 or TRBD2 for D (5 bases each). V lost 1 base to trimming and J lost 7 bases, with 14 bases between them. Germline V gives CDR1 SGHNT, CDR2 YENEEA. CDR3 length: 14 amino acids. The CDR3 DNA follows: TGTGCCAGCAGCTTAGGGGGTCCGGGGCGAGAGCAGTACTTC. This encodes CASSLGGPGREQYF.

This sequence joins TRBV2 and TRBJ1-4, with no clear D. The germline V gene has CDR1 SNHLY and CDR2 FYNNEI. This CDR3 region has 17 residues. Trimming removed 8 bases at V and 0 bases at J, with 19 bases between. CDR3 in DNA: TGTGCCAGCGATAGGGCAGGACCGCTTGCAACTAATGAAAAACTGTTTTTT. It encodes CASDRAGPLATNEKLFF.

This rearrangement joins TRBV2 to TRBJ1-3, with 7 bases identical to TRBD1. V lost 2 bases to trimming and J lost 9 bases; unmatched junction nucleotides: 4. Germline lookup yields CDR1 SNHLY and CDR2 FYNNEI. The CDR3 consists of 13 residues. Written as DNA, the CDR3 is TGTGCCAGCAGTGAACAGGGGGAGGGCACCATATATTTT. Its translation is CASSEQGEGTIYF.

The chain joins TRBV2 to TRBJ2-2; 11 nucleotides match TRBD1. CDR1 SNHLY and CDR2 FYNNEI come from the germline V gene. The V gene end was trimmed by 8 bases and the J gene end by 7 bases; junction bases not matched to a gene: 6. The CDR3 consists of 14 residues. In DNA, the CDR3 is TGTGCCAGCCGAGGACAGGGGGCTGGCGGGGAGCTGTTTTTT. Its translation is CASRGQGAGGELFF.

The gene calls are TRBV7-9 and TRBJ1-3; maybe TRBD1 (5 bases). The CDR3 consists of 14 residues. Trimming cost V 5 bases and J 4 bases, with 12 bases left between them. CDR1 is SEHNR, CDR2 FQNEAQ, per germline (reference sequence). The CDR3 DNA reads TGTGCCAGCAGCCCCCGGAGGGGAGGAAACACCATATATTTT. Amino acids: CASSPRRGGNTIYF.

The chain recombines TRBV5-4 with TRBJ2-3; possible D gene TRBD2, 6 bases. CDR1 and CDR2 from the germline V gene are SGHNT and YYREEE (reference sequence). This CDR3 has 16 residues. V gave up 1 base and J gave up 2 bases, with 14 bases separating them. CDR3 loop: CASSLLLGGTTDTQYF. The DNA of the CDR3 is TGTGCCAGCAGCTTGCTGTTGGGCGGGACCACAGATACGCAGTATTTT. The variable domain in full, completed from reference TRBV5-4 and TRBJ2-3, reads ETGVTQSPTHLIKTRGQQVTLRCSSQSGHNTVSWYQQALGQGPQFIFQYYREEENGRGNFPPRFSGLQFPNYSSELNVNALELDDSALYLCASSLLLGGTTDTQYFGPGTRLTVL.